This record covers a single T cell receptor beta chain. The antigen remains undetermined. V was clipped by 7 bases and J by 4 bases; unmatched bases: 15. The V gene's germline CDR1 is SQVTM and CDR2 ANQGSEA. The CDR3 runs 15 residues. RNA, once extracted, was reverse transcribed into cDNA for use as the sequencing template. TCRdb keeps only in-frame clones here, not all; method: immunoSEQ multiplex PCR. The sample includes some 160,000 clones, about two thirds of them seen just once. This entry belongs to a study of CD8+ T cells in alopecia areata. Broader study findings: Scalp specimens additionally yield sequences from normal skin's resident alphabeta T cells.

Sequenced input: CD8+ T cells sorted from blood. The source is a human donor in good health. This chain links TRBV29-1 with TRBJ2-7; 8 bases align to TRBD1. The CDR3 reads CSATSFGQGGYEQYF. The CDR3 nucleotides are TGCAGCGCCACTTCGTTTGGACAGGGTGGGTACGAGCAGTACTTC.